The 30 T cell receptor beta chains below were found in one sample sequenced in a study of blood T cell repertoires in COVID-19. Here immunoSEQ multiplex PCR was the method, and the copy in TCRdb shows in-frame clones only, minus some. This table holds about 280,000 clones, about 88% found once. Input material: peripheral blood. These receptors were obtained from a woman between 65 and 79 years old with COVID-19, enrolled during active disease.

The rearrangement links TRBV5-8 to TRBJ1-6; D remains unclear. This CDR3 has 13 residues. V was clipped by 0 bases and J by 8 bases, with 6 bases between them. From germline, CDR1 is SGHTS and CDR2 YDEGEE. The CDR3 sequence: CASSLDSYSPLHF. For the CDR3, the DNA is TGTGCCAGCAGCTTGGACTCCTATTCACCCCTCCACTTT.

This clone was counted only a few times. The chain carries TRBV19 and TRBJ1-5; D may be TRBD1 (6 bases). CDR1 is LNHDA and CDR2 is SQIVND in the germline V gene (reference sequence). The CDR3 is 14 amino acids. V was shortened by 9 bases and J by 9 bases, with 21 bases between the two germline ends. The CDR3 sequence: CASNRETVGTPQHF. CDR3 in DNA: TGTGCCAGCAACAGGGAAACAGTCGGAACGCCCCAGCATTTT.

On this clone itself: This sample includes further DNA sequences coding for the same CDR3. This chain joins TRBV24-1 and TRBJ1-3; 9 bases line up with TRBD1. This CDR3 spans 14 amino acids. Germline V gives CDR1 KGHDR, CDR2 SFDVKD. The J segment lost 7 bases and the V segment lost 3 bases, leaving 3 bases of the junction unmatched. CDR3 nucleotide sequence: TGTGCCACCAGTGATCCGGGGACAGGGAACACCATATATTTT. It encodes CATSDPGTGNTIYF.

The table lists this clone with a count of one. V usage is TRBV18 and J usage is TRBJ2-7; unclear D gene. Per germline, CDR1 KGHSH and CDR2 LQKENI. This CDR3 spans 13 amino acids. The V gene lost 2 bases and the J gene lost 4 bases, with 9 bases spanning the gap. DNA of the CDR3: TGTGCCAGCTCACCATCCAGTCCATACGAGCAGTACTTC. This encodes CASSPSSPYEQYF. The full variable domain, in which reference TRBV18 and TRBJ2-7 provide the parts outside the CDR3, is NAGVMQNPRHLVRRRGQEARLRCSPMKGHSHVYWYRQLPEEGLKFMVYLQKENIIDESGMPKERFSAEFPKEGPSILRIQQVVRGDSAAYFCASSPSSPYEQYFGPGTRLTVT.

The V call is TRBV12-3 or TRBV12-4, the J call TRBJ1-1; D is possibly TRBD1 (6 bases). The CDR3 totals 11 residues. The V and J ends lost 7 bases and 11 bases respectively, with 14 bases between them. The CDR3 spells CASILQGDAFF. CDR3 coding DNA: TGTGCCAGCATACTACAGGGCGATGCTTTCTTT.

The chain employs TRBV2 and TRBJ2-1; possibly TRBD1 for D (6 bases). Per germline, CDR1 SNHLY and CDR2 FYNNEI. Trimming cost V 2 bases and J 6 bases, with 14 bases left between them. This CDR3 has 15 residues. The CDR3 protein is CASSEPQGLLNEQFF. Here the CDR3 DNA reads TGTGCCAGCAGTGAACCTCAGGGGCTTCTCAATGAGCAGTTCTTC. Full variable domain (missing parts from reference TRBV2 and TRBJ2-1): EPEVTQTPSHQVTQMGQEVILRCVPISNHLYFYWYRQILGQKVEFLVSFYNNEISEKSEIFDDQFSVERPDGSNFTLKIRSTKLEDSAMYFCASSEPQGLLNEQFFGPGTRLTVL.

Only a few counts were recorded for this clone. In DNA form, the CDR3 reads TGTGCCAGCACCCGGGGGTGGAACCCTGACGAGCAGTACTTC. Translation: CASTRGWNPDEQYF. The chain combines TRBV5-6 with TRBJ2-7; perhaps TRBD2 as D (6 bases). The CDR3 covers 14 residues. Between the trimmed V and J ends, which lost 6 bases and 5 bases, there was a span of 18 bases. Germline assignment: CDR1 SGHDT and CDR2 YYEEEE.

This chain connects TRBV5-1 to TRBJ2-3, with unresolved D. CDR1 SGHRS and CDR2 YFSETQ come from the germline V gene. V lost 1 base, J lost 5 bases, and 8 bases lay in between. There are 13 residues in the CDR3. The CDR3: CASSLYREDTQYF. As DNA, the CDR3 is TGCGCCAGCAGCTTGTACAGAGAAGATACGCAGTATTTT. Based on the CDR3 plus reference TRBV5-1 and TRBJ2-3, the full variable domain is KAGVTQTPRYLIKTRGQQVTLSCSPISGHRSVSWYQQTPGQGLQFLFEYFSETQRNKGNFPGRFSGRQFSNSRSEMNVSTLELGDSALYLCASSLYREDTQYFGPGTRLTVL.

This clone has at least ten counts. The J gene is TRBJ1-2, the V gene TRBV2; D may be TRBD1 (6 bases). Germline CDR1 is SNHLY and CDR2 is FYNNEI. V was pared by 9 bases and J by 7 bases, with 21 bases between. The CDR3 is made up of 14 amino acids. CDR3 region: CAREQQGQSFGYTF. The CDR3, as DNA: TGTGCCAGAGAGCAACAGGGCCAGTCGTTTGGCTACACCTTC.

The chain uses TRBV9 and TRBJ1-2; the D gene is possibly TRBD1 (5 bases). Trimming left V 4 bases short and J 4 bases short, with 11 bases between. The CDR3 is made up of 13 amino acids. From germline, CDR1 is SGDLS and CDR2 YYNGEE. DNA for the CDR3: TGTGCCAGCAGCTTAGCCGGGGGCTATGGCTACACCTTC. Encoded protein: CASSLAGGYGYTF.

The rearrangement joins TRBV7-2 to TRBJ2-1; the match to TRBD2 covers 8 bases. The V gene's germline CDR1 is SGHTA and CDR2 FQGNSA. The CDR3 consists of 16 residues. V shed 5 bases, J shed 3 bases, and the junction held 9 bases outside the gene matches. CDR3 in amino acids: CASSPRGGEFYNEQFF. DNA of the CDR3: TGTGCCAGCAGCCCCCGGGGGGGGGAGTTCTACAATGAGCAGTTCTTC.

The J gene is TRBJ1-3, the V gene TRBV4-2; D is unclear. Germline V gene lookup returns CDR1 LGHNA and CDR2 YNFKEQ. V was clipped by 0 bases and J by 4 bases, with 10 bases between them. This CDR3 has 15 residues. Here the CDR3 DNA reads TGTGCCAGCAGCCAAGATTGGGCGGGCGGAAACACCATATATTTT. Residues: CASSQDWAGGNTIYF.

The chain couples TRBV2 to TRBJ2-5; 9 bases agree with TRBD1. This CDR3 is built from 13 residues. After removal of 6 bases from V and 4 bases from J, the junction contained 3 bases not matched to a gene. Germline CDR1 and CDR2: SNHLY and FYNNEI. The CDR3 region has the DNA TGTGCCAGCAGACAGGGGGCTGTAGAGACCCAGTACTTC. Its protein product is CASRQGAVETQYF. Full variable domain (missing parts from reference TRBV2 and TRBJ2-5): EPEVTQTPSHQVTQMGQEVILRCVPISNHLYFYWYRQILGQKVEFLVSFYNNEISEKSEIFDDQFSVERPDGSNFTLKIRSTKLEDSAMYFCASRQGAVETQYFGPGTRLLVL.

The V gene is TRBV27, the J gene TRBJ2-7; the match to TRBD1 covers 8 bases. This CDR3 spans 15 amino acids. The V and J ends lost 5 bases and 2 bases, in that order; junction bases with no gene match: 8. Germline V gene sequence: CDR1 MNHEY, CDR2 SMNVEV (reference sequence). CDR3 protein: CASSTRQGPTYEQYF. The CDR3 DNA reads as TGTGCCAGCAGTACCCGACAGGGGCCCACCTACGAGCAGTACTTC.

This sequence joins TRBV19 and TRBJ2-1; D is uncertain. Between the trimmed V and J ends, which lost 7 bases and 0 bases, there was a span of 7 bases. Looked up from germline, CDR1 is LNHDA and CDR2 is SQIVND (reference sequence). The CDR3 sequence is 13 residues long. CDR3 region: CASTPSSYNEQFF. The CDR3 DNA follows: TGTGCCAGTACCCCCAGCTCCTACAATGAGCAGTTCTTC.

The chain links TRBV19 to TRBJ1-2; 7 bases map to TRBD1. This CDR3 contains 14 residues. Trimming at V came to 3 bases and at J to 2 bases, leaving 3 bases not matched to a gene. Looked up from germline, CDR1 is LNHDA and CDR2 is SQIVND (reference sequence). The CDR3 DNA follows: TGTGCCAGTAGTATTCAACAGGGGAACTATGGCTACACCTTC. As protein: CASSIQQGNYGYTF.

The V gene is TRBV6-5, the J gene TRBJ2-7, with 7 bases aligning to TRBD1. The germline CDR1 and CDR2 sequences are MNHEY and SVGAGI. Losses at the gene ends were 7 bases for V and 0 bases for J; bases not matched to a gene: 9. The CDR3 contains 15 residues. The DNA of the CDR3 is TGTGCCAGCACACAAGAAGGGGGCGCCTCCTACGAGCAGTACTTC. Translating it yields CASTQEGGASYEQYF.

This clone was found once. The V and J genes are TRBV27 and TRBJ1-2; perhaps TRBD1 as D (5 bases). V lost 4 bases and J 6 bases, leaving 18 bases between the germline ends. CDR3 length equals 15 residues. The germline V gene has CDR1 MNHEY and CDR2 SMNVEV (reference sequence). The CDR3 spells CASSSRGSRENGYTF. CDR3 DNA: TGTGCCAGCAGTTCTAGGGGAAGCAGGGAAAATGGCTACACCTTC.

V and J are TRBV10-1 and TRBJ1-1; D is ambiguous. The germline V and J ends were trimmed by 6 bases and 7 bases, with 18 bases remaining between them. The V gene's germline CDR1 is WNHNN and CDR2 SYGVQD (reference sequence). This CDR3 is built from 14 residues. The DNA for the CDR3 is TGCGCCAGCAGCCCCGGTTTTGGGAGAAGTGAAGCTTTCTTT. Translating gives CASSPGFGRSEAFF.

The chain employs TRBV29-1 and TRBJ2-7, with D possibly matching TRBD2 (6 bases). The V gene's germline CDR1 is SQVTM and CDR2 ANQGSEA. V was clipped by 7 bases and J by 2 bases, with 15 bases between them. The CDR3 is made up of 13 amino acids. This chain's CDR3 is CSAGRGTPYEQYF. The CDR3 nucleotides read TGCAGCGCCGGACGGGGGACCCCCTACGAGCAGTACTTC.

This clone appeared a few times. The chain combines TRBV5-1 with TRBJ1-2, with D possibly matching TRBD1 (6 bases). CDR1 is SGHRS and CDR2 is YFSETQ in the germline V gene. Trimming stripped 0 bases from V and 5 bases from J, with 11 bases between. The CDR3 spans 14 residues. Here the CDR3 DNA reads TGCGCCAGCAGCTTGGAGGGGGTTCGGTATGGCTACACCTTC. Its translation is CASSLEGVRYGYTF.

The CDR3 DNA follows: TGTGCCAGCAGACCCCGGGACAGGGGACCGAATGAGCAGTTCTTC. Residues: CASRPRDRGPNEQFF. J is TRBJ2-1 and V is TRBV28, with 10 bases aligning to TRBD1. V trimming: 6 bases; J trimming: 7 bases; junction bases outside the gene matches: 9. Per the germline V gene, CDR1 is MDHEN and CDR2 is SYDVKM. The CDR3 sequence is 15 residues long.

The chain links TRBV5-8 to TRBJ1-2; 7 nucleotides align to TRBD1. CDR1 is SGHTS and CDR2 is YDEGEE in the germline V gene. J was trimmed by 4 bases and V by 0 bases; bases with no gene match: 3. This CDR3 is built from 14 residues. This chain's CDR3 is CASSLVQGGYGYTF. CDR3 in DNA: TGTGCCAGCAGCTTGGTGCAGGGGGGCTATGGCTACACCTTC.

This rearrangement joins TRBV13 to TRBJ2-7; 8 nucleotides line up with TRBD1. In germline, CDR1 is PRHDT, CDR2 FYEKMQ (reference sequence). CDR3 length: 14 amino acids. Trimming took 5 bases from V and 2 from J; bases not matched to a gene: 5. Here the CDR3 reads CASSASGGPYEQYF. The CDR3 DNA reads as TGTGCCAGCAGCGCGTCAGGGGGCCCCTACGAGCAGTACTTC.

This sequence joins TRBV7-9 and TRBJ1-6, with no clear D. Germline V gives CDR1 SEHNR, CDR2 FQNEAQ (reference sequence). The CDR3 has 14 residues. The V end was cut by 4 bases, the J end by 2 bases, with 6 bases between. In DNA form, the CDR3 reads TGTGCCAGCAGCTCCCCGGCCTATAATTCACCCCTCCACTTT. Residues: CASSSPAYNSPLHF.

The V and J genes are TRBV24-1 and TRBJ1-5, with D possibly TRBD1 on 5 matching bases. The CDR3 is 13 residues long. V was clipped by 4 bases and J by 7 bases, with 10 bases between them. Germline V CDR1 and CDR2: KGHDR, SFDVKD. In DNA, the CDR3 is TGTGCCACCAGTGACCAGGGATGGCAGCCCCAGCATTTT. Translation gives CATSDQGWQPQHF.

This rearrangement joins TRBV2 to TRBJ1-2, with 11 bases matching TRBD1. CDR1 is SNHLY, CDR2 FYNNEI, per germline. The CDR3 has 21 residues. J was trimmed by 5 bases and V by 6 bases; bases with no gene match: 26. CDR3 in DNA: TGTGCCAGCAGGTCTGTGGGCCTAGTACCCTCCACGGGACAGGGGGAGTATGGCTACACCTTC. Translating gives CASRSVGLVPSTGQGEYGYTF.

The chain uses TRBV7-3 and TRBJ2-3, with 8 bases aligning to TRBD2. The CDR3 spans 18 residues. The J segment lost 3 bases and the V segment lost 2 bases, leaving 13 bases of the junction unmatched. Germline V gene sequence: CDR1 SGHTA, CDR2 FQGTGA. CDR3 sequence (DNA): TGTGCCAGCAGCTTATATGCTACGGCGGGGGGAGTAACAGATACGCAGTATTTT. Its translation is CASSLYATAGGVTDTQYF.

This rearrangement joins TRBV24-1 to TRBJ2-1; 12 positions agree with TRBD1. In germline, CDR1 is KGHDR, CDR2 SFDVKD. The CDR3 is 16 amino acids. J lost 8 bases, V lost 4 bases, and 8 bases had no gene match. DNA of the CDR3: TGTGCCACCAGTGAGGGGGGACAGGGGGCTTCCTATGAGCAGTTCTTC. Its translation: CATSEGGQGASYEQFF.

The CDR3 here is CASSSQGGYEQYF. CDR3 sequence (DNA): TGTGCCAGCAGCTCACAGGGGGGCTACGAGCAGTACTTC. The rearrangement joins TRBV7-9 to TRBJ2-7; 8 positions match TRBD1. This CDR3 is 13 amino acids long. V lost 4 bases to trimming and J lost 3 bases; unmatched junction nucleotides: 2. The germline V gene encodes CDR1 SEHNR and CDR2 FQNEAQ (reference sequence).